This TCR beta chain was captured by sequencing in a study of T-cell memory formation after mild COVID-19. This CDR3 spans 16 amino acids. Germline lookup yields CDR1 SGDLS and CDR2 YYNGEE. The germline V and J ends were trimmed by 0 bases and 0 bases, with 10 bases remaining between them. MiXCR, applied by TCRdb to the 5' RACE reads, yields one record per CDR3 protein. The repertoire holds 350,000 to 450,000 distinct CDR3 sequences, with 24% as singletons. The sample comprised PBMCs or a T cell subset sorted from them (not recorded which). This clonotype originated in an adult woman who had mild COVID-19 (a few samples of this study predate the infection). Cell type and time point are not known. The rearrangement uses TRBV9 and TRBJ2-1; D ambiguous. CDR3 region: CASSVAVLSSYNEQFF. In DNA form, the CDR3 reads TGTGCCAGCAGCGTAGCGGTACTCAGCTCCTACAATGAGCAGTTCTTC.